Described below is a single T cell receptor (beta chain) sequence and its context. Its antigen is not identified. The V end lost 2 bases, the J end lost 4 bases, and 8 bases lay between the germline ends. Germline assignment: CDR1 MNHEY and CDR2 SVGAGI. CDR3 size: 13 residues. With 60 Vbeta and 13 Jbeta primers, the PCR was carried out. TCRdb's table, derived via immunoSEQ multiplex PCR, lists solely in-frame clones and lacks some. The table shows under 200,000 clones, with around three quarters occurring only once. This specimen belongs to a study of cytomegalovirus exposure and HLA in healthy donors. Study conclusions and caveats: In the analysis, some V segments, TRBV6-2 and TRBV6-3 included, were excluded as indistinguishable. TCR beta V segments were, for the most part, productive about 87% or about 30% of the time in an earlier analysis. Confirmation was obtained in vitro that a few CMV-associated chains are specific for CMV antigens.

Specimen: PBMCs. The genes are TRBV6-5 and TRBJ1-1, with a tentative D call TRBD1 (5 bases). This clonotype was sampled from a man aged 25-45 years in good health and CMV-seronegative. CDR3: CASSYRGGTEAFF. For the CDR3, the DNA is TGTGCCAGCAGTTACAGGGGTGGCACTGAAGCTTTCTTT.